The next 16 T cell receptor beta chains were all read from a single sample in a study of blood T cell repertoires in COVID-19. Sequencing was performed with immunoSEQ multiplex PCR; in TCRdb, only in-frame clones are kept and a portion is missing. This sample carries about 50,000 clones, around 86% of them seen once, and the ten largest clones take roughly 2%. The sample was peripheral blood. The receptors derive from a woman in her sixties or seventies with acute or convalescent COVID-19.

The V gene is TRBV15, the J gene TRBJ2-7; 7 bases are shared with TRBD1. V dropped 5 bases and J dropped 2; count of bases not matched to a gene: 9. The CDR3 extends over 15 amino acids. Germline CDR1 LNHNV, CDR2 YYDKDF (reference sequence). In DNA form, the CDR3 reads TGTGCCACCAGCGGAGGCCGGGACAGAGCCTACGAGCAGTACTTC. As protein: CATSGGRDRAYEQYF. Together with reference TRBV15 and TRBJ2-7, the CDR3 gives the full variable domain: DAMVIQNPRYQVTQFGKPVTLSCSQTLNHNVMYWYQQKSSQAPKLLFHYYDKDFNNEADTPDNFQSRRPNTSFCFLDIRSPGLGDTAMYLCATSGGRDRAYEQYFGPGTRLTVT.

The CDR3: CASSFLPLGQEGRSSYNSPLHF. CDR3 sequence (DNA): TGTGCCAGCAGTTTTCTACCGTTGGGACAGGAGGGTAGAAGCTCCTATAATTCACCCCTCCACTTT. The rearrangement links TRBV27 to TRBJ1-6; 8 bases agree with TRBD1. Germline V gene data show CDR1 as MNHEY and CDR2 as SMNVEV (reference sequence). Trimming took 3 bases from V and 0 from J; bases not matched to a gene: 19. This CDR3 spans 22 amino acids.

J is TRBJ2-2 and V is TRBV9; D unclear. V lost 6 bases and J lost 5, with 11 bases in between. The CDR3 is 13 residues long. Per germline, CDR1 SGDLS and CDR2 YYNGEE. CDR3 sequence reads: CASTRLSTGELFF. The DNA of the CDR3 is TGTGCCAGCACCCGTCTAAGTACCGGGGAGCTGTTTTTT.

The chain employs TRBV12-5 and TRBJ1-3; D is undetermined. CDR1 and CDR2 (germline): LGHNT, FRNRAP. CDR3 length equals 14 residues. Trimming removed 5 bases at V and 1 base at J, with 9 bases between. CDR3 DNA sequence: TGTGCTAGTGGTCCCTCGGGATCTGGAAACACCATATATTTT. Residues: CASGPSGSGNTIYF.

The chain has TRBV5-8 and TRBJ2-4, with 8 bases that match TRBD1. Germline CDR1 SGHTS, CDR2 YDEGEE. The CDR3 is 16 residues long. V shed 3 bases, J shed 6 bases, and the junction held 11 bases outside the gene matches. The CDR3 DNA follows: TGTGCCAGCAGCTCAGGACAGGGTGCCATCTTAAACATTCAGTACTTC. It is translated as CASSSGQGAILNIQYF.

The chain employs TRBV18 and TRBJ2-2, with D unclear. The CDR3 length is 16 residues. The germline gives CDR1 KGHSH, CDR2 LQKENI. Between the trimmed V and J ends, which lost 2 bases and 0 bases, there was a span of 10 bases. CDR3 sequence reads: CASSPVRQSNTGELFF. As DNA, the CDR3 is TGTGCCAGCTCACCAGTCAGGCAGTCGAACACCGGGGAGCTGTTTTTT.

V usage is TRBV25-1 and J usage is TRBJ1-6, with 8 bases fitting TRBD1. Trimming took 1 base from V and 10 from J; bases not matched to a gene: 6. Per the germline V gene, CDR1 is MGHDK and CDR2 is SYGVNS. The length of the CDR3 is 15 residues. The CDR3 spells CASSELAGGLSPLHF. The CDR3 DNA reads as TGTGCCAGCAGTGAATTGGCAGGGGGCTTGTCACCCCTCCACTTT.

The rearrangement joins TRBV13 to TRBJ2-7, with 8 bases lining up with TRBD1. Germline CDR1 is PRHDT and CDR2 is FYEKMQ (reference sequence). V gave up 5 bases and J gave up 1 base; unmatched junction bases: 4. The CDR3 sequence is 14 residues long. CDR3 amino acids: CASSDRGSSYEQYF. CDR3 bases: TGTGCCAGCAGCGACAGGGGTTCGTCCTACGAGCAGTACTTC.

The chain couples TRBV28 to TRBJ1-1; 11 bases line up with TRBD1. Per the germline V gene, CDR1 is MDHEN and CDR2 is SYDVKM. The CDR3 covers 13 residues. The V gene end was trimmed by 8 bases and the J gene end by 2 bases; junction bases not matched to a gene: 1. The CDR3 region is CASGTGGNTEAFF. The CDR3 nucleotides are TGTGCCAGCGGGACAGGGGGTAACACTGAAGCTTTCTTT. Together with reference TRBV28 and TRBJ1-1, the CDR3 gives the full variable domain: DVKVTQSSRYLVKRTGEKVFLECVQDMDHENMFWYRQDPGLGLRLIYFSYDVKMKEKGDIPEGYSVSREKKERFSLILESASTNQTSMYLCASGTGGNTEAFFGQGTRLTVV.

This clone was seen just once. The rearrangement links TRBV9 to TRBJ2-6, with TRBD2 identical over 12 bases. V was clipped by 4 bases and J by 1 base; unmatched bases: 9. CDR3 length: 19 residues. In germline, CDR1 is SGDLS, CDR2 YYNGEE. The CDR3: CASSHFLLAGGSGANVLTF. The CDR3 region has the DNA TGTGCCAGCAGCCATTTCCTACTAGCGGGGGGATCTGGGGCCAACGTCCTGACTTTC.

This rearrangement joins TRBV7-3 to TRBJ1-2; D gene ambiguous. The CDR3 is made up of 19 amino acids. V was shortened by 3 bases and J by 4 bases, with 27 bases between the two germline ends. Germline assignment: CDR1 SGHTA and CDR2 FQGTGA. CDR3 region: CASSLGGPGPNKEAYGYTF. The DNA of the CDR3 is TGTGCCAGCAGCTTGGGAGGCCCCGGTCCGAATAAGGAGGCCTATGGCTACACCTTC.

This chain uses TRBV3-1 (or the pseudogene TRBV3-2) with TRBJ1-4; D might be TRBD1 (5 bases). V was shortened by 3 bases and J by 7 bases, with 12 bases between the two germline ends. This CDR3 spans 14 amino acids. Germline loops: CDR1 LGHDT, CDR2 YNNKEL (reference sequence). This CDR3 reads CASSHMGGGEKLFF. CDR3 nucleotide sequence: TGTGCCAGCAGCCACATGGGGGGGGGTGAAAAACTGTTTTTT.

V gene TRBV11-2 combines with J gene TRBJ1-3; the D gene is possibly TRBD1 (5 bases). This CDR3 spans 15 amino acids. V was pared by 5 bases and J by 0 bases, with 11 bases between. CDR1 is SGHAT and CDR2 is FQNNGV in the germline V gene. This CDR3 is CASSRTQGSGNTIYF. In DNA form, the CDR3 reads TGTGCCAGCAGCCGAACCCAGGGCTCTGGAAACACCATATATTTT.

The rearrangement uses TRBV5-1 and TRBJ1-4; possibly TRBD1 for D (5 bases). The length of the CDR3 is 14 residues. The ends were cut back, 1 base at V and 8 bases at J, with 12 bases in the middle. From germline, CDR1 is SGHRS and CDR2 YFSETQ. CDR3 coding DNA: TGCGCCAGCAGCTTGATTCAGGGAGGCGAAAAACTGTTTTTT. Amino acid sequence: CASSLIQGGEKLFF.

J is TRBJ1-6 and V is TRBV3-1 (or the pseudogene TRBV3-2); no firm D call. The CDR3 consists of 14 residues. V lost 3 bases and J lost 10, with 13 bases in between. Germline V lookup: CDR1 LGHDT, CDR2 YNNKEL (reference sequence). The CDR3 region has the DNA TGTGCCAGCAGCCAGGGAGTGAGTAACTCACCCCTCCACTTT. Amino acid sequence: CASSQGVSNSPLHF.

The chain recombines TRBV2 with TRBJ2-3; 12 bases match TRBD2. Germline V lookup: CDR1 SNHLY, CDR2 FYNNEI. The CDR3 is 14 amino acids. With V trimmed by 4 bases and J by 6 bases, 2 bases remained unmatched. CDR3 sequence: CASSGTSGMDTQYF. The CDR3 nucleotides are TGTGCCAGCAGTGGGACTAGCGGGATGGATACGCAGTATTTT.